This entry features one TCR beta chain sequence. The data were taken from a study of blood T cell repertoires in COVID-19. The overall study: The United States, Italy and Spain were the sources of the acute and convalescent COVID-19 samples.

The assay was immunoSEQ multiplex PCR, and TCRdb's table has in-frame clones only and misses some. The table shows 200,000 to 250,000 clones, with roughly four fifths occurring only once. Between the trimmed V and J ends, which lost 1 base and 10 bases, there was a span of 14 bases. The CDR3 contains 13 residues. The rearrangement joins TRBV12-3 or TRBV12-4 to TRBJ2-7, with a weak D call TRBD1 (6 bases). The receptor was isolated from a woman between 55 and 75 years old with acute or convalescent COVID-19. Specimen: peripheral blood. CDR3 sequence: CASSLEGHTAQYF. The CDR3 DNA reads as TGTGCCAGCAGTTTAGAGGGACACACAGCCCAGTACTTC.